The rows below give T cell receptor beta chains drawn from one sample of a study of blood T cell repertoires in COVID-19. Only in-frame clones appear in the TCRdb table, and some are missing; sequencing was by immunoSEQ multiplex PCR. The profile shows more than 250,000 clones, 88% of them singletons. The sample was peripheral blood. The receptors derive from a human donor in a cohort sampled during active COVID-19. CDR3s include the opening cysteine and the closing phenylalanine or tryptophan. A D gene is named only where the DNA matches it firmly. Size tells how often a clone was seen (once, few, many) or the class of an expanded clone, and some rows leave it out.

-,TRBV18,-,TRBJ1-2,TGTGCCAGCTCACCCCCAGATACGCTGGGGCCCTATGGCTACACCTTC,CASSPPDTLGPYGYTF
TRBD2,TRBV4-3,-,TRBJ2-7,TGCGCCAGCAGCCGTGCGACTAGCGGGGTCTACGAGCAGTACTTC,CASSRATSGVYEQYF
TRBD1,TRBV23-1,-,TRBJ2-7,TGCGCCAGCAGTCTCGCCGACAGGGGAGTCGTCGAGCAGTACTTC,CASSLADRGVVEQYF
TRBD1,TRBV6-4,-,TRBJ1-2,TGTGCCAGCAGCGAAGACAGGGGGCTTGGCTACACCTTC,CASSEDRGLGYTF
TRBD2,TRBV3-1/TRBV3-2,-,TRBJ2-7,TGTGCCAGCAGCCGGTTGGGGCGGGAGGCGTCCTACGAGCAGTACTTC,CASSRLGREASYEQYF
TRBD2,TRBV24-1,-,TRBJ2-7,TGTGCCACCAGTGACCCGGGACTAGCGGGGGATGTATCCTACGAGCAGTACTTC,CATSDPGLAGDVSYEQYF
TRBD1,TRBV6-5,-,TRBJ2-7,TGTGCCAGCACCCCCGGGACAGCTGTCTACGAGCAGTACTTC,CASTPGTAVYEQYF
-,TRBV9,-,TRBJ2-7,TGTGCCAGCAGCGGACTAGAGCAAGACGAGCAGTACTTC,CASSGLEQDEQYF
TRBD1,TRBV28,few,TRBJ1-2,TGTGCCAGCAGCGTCGGACAGGTGTATGGCTACACCTTC,CASSVGQVYGYTF
TRBD1,TRBV28,-,TRBJ1-4,TGTGCCAGCAGTTTTAGGATCCAGGGGGATGAAAAACTGTTTTTT,CASSFRIQGDEKLFF
-,TRBV5-4,-,TRBJ1-5,TGTGCCAGCAGCTTGGATCTCAATCAGCCCCAGCATTTT,CASSLDLNQPQHF
-,TRBV9,-,TRBJ1-1,TGTGCCAGCAGCGCGGGGGGACACGGTAGCACTGAAGCTTTCTTT,CASSAGGHGSTEAFF
TRBD1,TRBV7-9,-,TRBJ1-2,TGTGCCAGCAGCATCTTACAGGGGACGGAGGATGGCTACACCTTC,CASSILQGTEDGYTF
-,TRBV5-1,-,TRBJ2-7,TGCGCCAGCAGCTTAGGAGGCGGAGGAAGGGAGCAGTACTTC,CASSLGGGGREQYF
TRBD1,TRBV5-8,once,TRBJ2-3,TGTGCCAACTCTGACAGGGGCTCAGATACGCAGTATTTT,CANSDRGSDTQYF
TRBD2,TRBV27,-,TRBJ2-7,TGTGCCAGCAGCCCCGGGGAGGGCGAGCAGTACTTC,CASSPGEGEQYF
TRBD1,TRBV5-1,-,TRBJ1-1,TGCGCCAGCAGCTCTCAGGGGGCGCACACTGAAGCTTTCTTT,CASSSQGAHTEAFF
-,TRBV9,-,TRBJ2-7,TGTGCCAGCAGCGGACTACACTCCTACGAGCAGTACTTC,CASSGLHSYEQYF
-,TRBV19,-,TRBJ1-4,TGTGCCAGTAGTATTAGCGCTTTGGAGAATGAAAAACTGTTTTTT,CASSISALENEKLFF
-,TRBV19,-,TRBJ1-3,TGTGCCAGTAGTTCACTGGAGGGTGCTGGAAACACCATATATTTT,CASSSLEGAGNTIYF
-,TRBV5-4,-,TRBJ2-1,TGTGCCAGCAGCAACCCGGGGATCTCCTACAATGAGCAGTTCTTC,CASSNPGISYNEQFF
TRBD2,TRBV10-1,-,TRBJ2-1,TGCGCCAGCAGGCCTAGCGGGGTCTACAATGAGCAGTTCTTC,CASRPSGVYNEQFF
-,TRBV11-2,once,TRBJ1-1,TGTGCCAGCAACGACCCGACAGCTGAAGCTTTCTTT,CASNDPTAEAFF
TRBD1,TRBV7-6,-,TRBJ2-6,TGTGCCAGCAGCTTAGTCCCACAGGGGGCCGGGGCCAACGTCCTGACTTTC,CASSLVPQGAGANVLTF
-,TRBV5-1,-,TRBJ1-2,TGCGCCAGCAGCTTCGGAGACAGGAACTATGGCTACACCTTC,CASSFGDRNYGYTF
TRBD2,TRBV30,-,TRBJ2-7,TGTGCCTTCCGACTAGCGGGCTACGAGCAGTACTTC,CAFRLAGYEQYF
-,TRBV7-3,once,TRBJ2-2,TGTGCCAGCAGGCCACTAGCGTTCGGGCAGGGGCCCGGGGAGCTGTTTTTT,CASRPLAFGQGPGELFF
TRBD2,TRBV6-1,-,TRBJ2-7,TGTGCCAGCAGTGAAGGTAGCGGGAGGGTGTACGAGCAGTACTTC,CASSEGSGRVYEQYF
-,TRBV27,-,TRBJ1-1,TGTGCCAGCAGCACCCGGAGGGAGAACACTGAAGCTTTCTTT,CASSTRRENTEAFF